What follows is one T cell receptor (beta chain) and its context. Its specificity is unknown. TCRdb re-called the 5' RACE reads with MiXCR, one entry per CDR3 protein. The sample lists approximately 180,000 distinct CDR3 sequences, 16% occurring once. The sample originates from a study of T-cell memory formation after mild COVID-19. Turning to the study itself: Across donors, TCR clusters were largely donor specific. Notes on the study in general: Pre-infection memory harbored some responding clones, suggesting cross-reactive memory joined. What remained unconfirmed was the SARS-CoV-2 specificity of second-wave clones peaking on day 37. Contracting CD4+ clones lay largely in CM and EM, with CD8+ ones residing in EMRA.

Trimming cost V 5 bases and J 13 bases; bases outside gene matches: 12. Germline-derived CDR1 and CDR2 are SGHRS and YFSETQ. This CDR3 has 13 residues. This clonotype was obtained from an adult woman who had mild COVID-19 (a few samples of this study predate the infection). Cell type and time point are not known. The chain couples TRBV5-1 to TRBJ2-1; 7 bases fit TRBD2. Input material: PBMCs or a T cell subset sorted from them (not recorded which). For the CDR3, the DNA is TGCGCCAGCAGTTCCCACTCCGGGACTACACAGTTCTTC. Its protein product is CASSSHSGTTQFF.